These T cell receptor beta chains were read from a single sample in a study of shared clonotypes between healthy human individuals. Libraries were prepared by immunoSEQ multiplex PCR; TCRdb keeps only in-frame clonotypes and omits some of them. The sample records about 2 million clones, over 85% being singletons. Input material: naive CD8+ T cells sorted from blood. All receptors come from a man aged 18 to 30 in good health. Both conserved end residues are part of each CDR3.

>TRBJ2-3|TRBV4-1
CASSQGLAKSDTQYF
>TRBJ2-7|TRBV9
CASSVGSEAYEQYF
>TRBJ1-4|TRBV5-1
CASSPGQGVVATNEKLFF
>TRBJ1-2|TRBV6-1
CASRINRDANYGYTF
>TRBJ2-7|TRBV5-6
CASSLEVGTATYEQYF
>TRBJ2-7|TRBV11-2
CASSLSPGSYEQYF
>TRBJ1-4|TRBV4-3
CASSQVFRAGEDEKLFF
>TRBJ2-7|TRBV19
CASSEGSGYYEQYF
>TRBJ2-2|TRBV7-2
CASSHWTGGETGELFF
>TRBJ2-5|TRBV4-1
CASSQAAGQETQYF
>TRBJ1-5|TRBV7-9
CASSLGNQPQHF
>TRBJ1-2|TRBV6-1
CASSEVGGGYGYTF
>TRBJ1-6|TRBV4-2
CASSQAGGISYNSPLHF
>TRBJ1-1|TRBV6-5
CASSYLGWNTEAFF
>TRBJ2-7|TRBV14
CASSQDLLRTDEQYF
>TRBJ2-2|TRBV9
CASSVVSGELFF
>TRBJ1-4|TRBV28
CASSLEGMTNEKLFF
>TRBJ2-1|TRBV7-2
CASSLVGGSPPYNEQFF
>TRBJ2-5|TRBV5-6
CASSLAQIGETQYF
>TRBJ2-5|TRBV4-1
CASSHDLEKYF
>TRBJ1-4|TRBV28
CASSFLEGGTNEKLFF
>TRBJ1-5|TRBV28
CASSSRYSNQPQHF
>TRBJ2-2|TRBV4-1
CASSQEWGTGELFF
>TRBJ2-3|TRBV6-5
CASSYEIGADTQYF
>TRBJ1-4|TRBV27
CASSPRTSGGEKLFF
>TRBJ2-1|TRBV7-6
CASSLSSYNEQFF
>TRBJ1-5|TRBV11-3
CASSLVLINQPQHF
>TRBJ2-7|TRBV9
CASSPQGAVDEQYF
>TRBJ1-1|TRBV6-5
CASSPTGETSEAFF